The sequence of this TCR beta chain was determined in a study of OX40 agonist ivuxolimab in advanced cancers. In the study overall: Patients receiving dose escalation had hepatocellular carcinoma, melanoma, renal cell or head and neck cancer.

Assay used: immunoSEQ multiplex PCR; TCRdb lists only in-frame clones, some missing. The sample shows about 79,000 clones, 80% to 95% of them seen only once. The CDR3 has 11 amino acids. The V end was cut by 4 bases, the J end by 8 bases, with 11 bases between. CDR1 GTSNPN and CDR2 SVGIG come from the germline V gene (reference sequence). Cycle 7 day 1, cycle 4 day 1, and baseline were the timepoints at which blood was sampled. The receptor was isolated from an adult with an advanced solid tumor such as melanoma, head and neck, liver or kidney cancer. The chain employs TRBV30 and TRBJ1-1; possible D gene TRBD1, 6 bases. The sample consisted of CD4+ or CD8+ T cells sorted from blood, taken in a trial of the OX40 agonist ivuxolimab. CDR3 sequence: CAWNRQEEAFF. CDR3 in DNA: TGTGCCTGGAACCGACAGGAAGAAGCTTTCTTT.